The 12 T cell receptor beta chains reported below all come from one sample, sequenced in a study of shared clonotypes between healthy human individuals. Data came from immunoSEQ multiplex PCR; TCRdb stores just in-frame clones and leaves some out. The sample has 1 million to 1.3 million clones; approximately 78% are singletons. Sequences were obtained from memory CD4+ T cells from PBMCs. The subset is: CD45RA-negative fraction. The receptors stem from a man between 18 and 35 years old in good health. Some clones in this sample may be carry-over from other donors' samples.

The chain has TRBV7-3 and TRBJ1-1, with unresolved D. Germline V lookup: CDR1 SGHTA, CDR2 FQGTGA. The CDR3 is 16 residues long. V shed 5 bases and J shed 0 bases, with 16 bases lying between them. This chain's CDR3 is CASSLSGGSMNTEAFF. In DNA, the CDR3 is TGTGCCAGCAGCCTCAGCGGAGGAAGCATGAACACTGAAGCTTTCTTT.

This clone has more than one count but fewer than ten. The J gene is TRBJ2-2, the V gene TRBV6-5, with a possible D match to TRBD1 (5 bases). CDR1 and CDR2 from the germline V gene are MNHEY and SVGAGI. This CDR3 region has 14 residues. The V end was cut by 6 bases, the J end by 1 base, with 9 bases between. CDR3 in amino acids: CASSHDRNTGELFF. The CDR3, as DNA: TGTGCCAGCAGCCACGACAGGAACACCGGGGAGCTGTTTTTT.

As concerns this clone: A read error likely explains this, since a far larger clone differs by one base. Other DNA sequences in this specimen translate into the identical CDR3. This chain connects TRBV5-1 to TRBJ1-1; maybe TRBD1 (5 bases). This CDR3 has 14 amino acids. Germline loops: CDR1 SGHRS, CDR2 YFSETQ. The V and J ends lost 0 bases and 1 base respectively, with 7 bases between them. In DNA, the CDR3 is TGCGCCAGCAGCTTGGTGGGGGAGAACACTGAAGCTTTCTTT. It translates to CASSLVGENTEAFF.

The CDR3 reads CASIGTSGNTGELFF. In DNA form, the CDR3 reads TGTGCCAGCATCGGGACTAGCGGGAACACCGGGGAGCTGTTTTTT. This chain connects TRBV2 to TRBJ2-2; 11 bases agree with TRBD2. Trimming cost V 7 bases and J 1 base; bases outside gene matches: 2. CDR1 and CDR2 (germline): SNHLY, FYNNEI. This CDR3 has 15 residues.

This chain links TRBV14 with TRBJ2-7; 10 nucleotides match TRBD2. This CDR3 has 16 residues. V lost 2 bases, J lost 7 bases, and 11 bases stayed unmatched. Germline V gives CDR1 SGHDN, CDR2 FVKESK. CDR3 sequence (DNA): TGTGCCAGCAGCCAATACAAAGCGGGAGGGCTCGGGGAGCAGTACTTC. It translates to CASSQYKAGGLGEQYF.

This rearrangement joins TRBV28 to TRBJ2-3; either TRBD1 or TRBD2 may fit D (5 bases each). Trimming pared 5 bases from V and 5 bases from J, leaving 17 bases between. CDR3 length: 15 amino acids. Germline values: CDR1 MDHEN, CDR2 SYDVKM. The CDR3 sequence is CASSDSGTLGDTQYF. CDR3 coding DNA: TGTGCCAGCAGTGATTCCGGGACCTTAGGAGATACGCAGTATTTT.

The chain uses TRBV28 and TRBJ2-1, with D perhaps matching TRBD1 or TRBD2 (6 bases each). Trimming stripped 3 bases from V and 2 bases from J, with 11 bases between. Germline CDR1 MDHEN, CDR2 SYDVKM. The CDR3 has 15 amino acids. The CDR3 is CASSFPGATYNEQFF. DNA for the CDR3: TGTGCCAGCAGTTTTCCGGGGGCAACCTACAATGAGCAGTTCTTC.

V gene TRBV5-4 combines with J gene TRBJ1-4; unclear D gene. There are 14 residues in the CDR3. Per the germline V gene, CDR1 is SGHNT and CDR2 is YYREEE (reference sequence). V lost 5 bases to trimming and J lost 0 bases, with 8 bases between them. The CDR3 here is CASRNIATNEKLFF. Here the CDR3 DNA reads TGTGCCAGCAGAAACATAGCAACTAATGAAAAACTGTTTTTT.

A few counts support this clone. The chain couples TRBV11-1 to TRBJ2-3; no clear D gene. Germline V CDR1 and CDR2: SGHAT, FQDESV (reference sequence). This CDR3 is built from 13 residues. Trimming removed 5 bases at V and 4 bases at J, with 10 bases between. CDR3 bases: TGTGCCAGCAGCAACGTCATCCCAGATACGCAGTATTTT. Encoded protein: CASSNVIPDTQYF.

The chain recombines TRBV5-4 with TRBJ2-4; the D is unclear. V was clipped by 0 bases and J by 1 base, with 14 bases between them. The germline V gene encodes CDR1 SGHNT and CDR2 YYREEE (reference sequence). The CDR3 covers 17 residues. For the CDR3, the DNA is TGTGCCAGCAGCTTGGGATCAGCGACCCTGGCCAAAAACATTCAGTACTTC. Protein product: CASSLGSATLAKNIQYF.

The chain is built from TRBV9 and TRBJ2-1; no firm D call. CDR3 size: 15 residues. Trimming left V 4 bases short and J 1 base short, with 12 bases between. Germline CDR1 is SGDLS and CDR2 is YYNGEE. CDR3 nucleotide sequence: TGTGCCAGCAGCCCTCTTAGGGAATCCTACAATGAGCAGTTCTTC. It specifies CASSPLRESYNEQFF.

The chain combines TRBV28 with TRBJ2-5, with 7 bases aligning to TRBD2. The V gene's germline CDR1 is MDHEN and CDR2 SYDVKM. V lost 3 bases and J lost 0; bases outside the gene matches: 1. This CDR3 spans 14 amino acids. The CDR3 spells CASSLGGDQETQYF. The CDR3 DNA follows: TGTGCCAGCAGTTTGGGGGGGGACCAAGAGACCCAGTACTTC. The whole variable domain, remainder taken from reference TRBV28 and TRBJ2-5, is DVKVTQSSRYLVKRTGEKVFLECVQDMDHENMFWYRQDPGLGLRLIYFSYDVKMKEKGDIPEGYSVSREKKERFSLILESASTNQTSMYLCASSLGGDQETQYFGPGTRLLVL.